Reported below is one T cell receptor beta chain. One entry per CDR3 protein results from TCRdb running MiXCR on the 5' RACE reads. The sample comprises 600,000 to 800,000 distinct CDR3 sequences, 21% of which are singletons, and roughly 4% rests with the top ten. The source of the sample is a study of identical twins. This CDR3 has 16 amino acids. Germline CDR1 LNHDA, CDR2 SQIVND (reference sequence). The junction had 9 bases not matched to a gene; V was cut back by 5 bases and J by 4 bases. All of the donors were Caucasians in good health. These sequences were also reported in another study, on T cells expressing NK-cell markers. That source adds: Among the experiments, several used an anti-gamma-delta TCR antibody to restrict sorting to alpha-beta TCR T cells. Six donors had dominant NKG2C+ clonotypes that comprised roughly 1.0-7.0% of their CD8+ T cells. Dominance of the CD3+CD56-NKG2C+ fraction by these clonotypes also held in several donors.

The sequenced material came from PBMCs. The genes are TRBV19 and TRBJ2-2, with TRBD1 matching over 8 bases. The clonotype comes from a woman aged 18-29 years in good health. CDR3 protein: CASSAGQGRGTGELFF. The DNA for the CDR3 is TGTGCCAGTAGTGCCGGACAGGGCCGAGGCACCGGGGAGCTGTTTTTT. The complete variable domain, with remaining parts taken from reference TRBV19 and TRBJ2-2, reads DGGITQSPKYLFRKEGQNVTLSCEQNLNHDAMYWYRQDPGQGLRLIYYSQIVNDFQKGDIAEGYSVSREKKESFPLTVTSAQKNPTAFYLCASSAGQGRGTGELFFGEGSRLTVL.